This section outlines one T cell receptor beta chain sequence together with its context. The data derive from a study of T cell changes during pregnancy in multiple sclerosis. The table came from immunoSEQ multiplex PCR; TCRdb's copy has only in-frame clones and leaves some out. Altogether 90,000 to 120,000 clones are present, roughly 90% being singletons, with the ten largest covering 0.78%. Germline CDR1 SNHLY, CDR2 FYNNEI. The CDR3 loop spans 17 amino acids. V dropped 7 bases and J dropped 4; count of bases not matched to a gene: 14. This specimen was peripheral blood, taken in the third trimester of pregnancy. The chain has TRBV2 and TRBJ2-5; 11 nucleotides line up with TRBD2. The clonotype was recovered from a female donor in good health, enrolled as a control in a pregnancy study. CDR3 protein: CASKLGSSGGWGETQYF. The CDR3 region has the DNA TGTGCCAGCAAGCTGGGCTCTAGCGGGGGGTGGGGAGAGACCCAGTACTTC.